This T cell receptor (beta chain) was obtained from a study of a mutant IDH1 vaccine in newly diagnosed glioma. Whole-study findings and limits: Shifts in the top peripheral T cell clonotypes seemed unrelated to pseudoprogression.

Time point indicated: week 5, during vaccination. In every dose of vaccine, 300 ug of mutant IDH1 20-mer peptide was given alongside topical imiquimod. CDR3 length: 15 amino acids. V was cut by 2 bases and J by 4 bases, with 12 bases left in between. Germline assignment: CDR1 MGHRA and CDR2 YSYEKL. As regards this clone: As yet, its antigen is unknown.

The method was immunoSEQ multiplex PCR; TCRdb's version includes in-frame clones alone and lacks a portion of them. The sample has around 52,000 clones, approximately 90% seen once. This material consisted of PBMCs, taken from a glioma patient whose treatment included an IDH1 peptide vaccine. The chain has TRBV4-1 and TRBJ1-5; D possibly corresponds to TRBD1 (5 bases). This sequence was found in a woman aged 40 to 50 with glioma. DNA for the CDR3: TGCGCCAGCAGCCAACTACAGGACGGGAATCAGCCCCAGCATTTT. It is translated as CASSQLQDGNQPQHF.